This T cell receptor (beta chain) was documented in a study of response to subunit inactivated influenza vaccine. On this clonotype: What it binds is not known.

General observations from the study: Researchers suggested that each seasonal influenza vaccination recruits few new T cells.

This CDR3 spans 15 amino acids. Trimming cost V 1 base and J 6 bases; bases outside gene matches: 6. Germline values: CDR1 LGHNA, CDR2 YNFKEQ. TCRdb reprocessed the RT-PCR reads via MiXCR and lists one record per CDR3 protein. Of hundreds of thousands of distinct CDR3 sequences listed, roughly 27% were seen once; the top ten hold approximately 2%. The V and J genes are TRBV4-2 and TRBJ2-7, with 10 positions matching TRBD2. The material was CD4+ T cells sorted from PBMCs, obtained roughly 5 days after vaccination. This clonotype originated in a man between 45 and 60 years old who received an inactivated influenza vaccine. The DNA of the CDR3 is TGTGCCAGCAGCCAAGCGGGACTAGCGAGTGGCGAGCAGTACTTC. Residues: CASSQAGLASGEQYF.